This T cell receptor (beta chain) was identified during a study of blood T cell repertoires in COVID-19. Study-wide background: PBMCs, B-cell-depleted T cells, or T cells provided the cDNA or gDNA that made up the material.

This CDR3 has 11 residues. Germline CDR1 and CDR2: SGHNT and YYREEE (reference sequence). Trimming cost V 4 bases and J 8 bases, with 9 bases left between them. Original analysis: Nucleated cell number was recorded as an estimate derived from reference gene primer amplification. TCRdb keeps only in-frame clones here, not all; method: immunoSEQ multiplex PCR. D and trimming come from the DNA, and the V and J calls and clone size come from that table. The data contain 150,000 to 200,000 clones, 70% to 90% of them singletons. Adults between roughly 18 and 95 years of age took part from about two dozen US areas. Recovered participants had two consecutive negative NP/OP PCR tests, healthcare professional clearance, or symptom resolution.

Sequenced material: PBMCs or T cells enriched from blood (not recorded which). The rearrangement joins TRBV5-4 to TRBJ1-2, with D possibly TRBD1 on 6 matching bases. This TCR derives from a man aged 40-49 years who had recovered from COVID-19. The CDR3 DNA follows: TGTGCCAGCAGCACAGGGAAAGGCTACACCTTC. Residues: CASSTGKGYTF.